This TCR beta chain was sequenced in a study of spatial heterogeneity in lung cancer. Whole-study context: For the average unique TCR and UMI combination, more than 9.5 occurrences appeared in raw reads.

In this sample, this clonotype turned up a few times. The antigen remains undetermined. A single record per CDR3 protein comes from TCRdb applying MiXCR to the 5' RACE reads. Of over 85,000 distinct CDR3 sequences detected, approximately 19% appear once; the ten largest clones hold 20% to 25%. This CDR3 has 13 residues. Germline lookup yields CDR1 SGHAT and CDR2 FQDESV (reference sequence). Between the trimmed V and J ends, which lost 8 bases and 2 bases, there was a span of 11 bases. The time point denotes: blood at routine non-recurrence follow-up after resection. Broader study findings: In blood, ubiquitous expanded tumor TCRs appeared more at resection than follow-up.

This sequence joins TRBV11-1 and TRBJ2-3; tentative D call: TRBD2 (5 bases). This TCR was recovered from a male donor with early-stage non-small cell lung cancer. The sequencing used PBMCs, collected at follow-up. Here the CDR3 DNA reads TGTGCCAGCTCGAGGGCGTACACAGATACGCAGTATTTT. Residues: CASSRAYTDTQYF.